The rows below give T cell receptor beta chains drawn from one sample of a study of T cell clones after liver transplantation. Sequenced by immunoSEQ multiplex PCR; TCRdb stores in-frame clones only, minus some. The table records tens of thousands of clones, about four fifths of them present only once. The sequencing used CD8+ T cells from blood, collected 54 months after liver transplant. The source of these receptors is a human patient who received a liver transplant. Some T cells may have come from the graft donor. CDR3s include the opening cysteine and the closing phenylalanine or tryptophan. The D gene is left open where the match is weak. Only part of the rows carry a size: once, few, many, or a class if the clone is expanded.

V	J	D	size	length	CDR3	DNA
TRBV27	TRBJ2-7	.	.	14	CASSNRDTSYEQYF	TGTGCCAGCAGTAACCGGGACACCTCCTACGAGCAGTACTTC
TRBV4-1	TRBJ2-7	.	.	14	CASSQEWGRGEQYF	TGCGCCAGCAGCCAAGAATGGGGCAGGGGCGAGCAGTACTTC
TRBV2	TRBJ1-2	.	.	10	CASSDWRYTF	TGTGCCAGCAGTGATTGGCGCTACACCTTC
TRBV27	TRBJ1-2	TRBD1	once	18	CASSFTDGTGTANYGYTF	TGTGCCAGCAGTTTTACCGATGGGACGGGGACAGCTAACTATGGCTACACCTTC
TRBV27	TRBJ2-7	.	.	13	CASSFTGFYEQYF	TGTGCCAGCAGTTTTACAGGGTTCTACGAGCAGTACTTC
TRBV19	TRBJ2-4	TRBD1	.	15	CASSIVRGPKNIQYF	TGTGCCAGTAGTATAGTAAGGGGGCCCAAAAACATTCAGTACTTC
TRBV11-3	TRBJ2-1	.	.	15	CASSLDDEPYNEQFF	TGTGCCAGCAGCTTAGATGATGAGCCCTACAATGAGCAGTTCTTC
TRBV11-2	TRBJ2-3	.	.	15	CASSLRGQRGDTQYF	TGTGCCAGCAGCTTACGGGGGCAGAGGGGAGATACGCAGTATTTT
TRBV19	TRBJ1-1	TRBD1	.	14	CASSLGQMNTEAFF	TGTGCCAGTAGCTTGGGACAGATGAACACTGAAGCTTTCTTT
TRBV28	TRBJ2-7	TRBD1	.	15	CASSPGQGEDYEQYF	TGTGCCAGCAGTCCCGGACAGGGAGAGGACTACGAGCAGTACTTC
TRBV27	TRBJ2-7	.	.	15	CASSLTFGRVDEQYF	TGTGCCAGCAGTTTAACGTTCGGCAGGGTAGACGAGCAGTACTTC
TRBV6-5	TRBJ1-1	.	.	14	CASSYSTGNTEAFF	TGTGCCAGCAGTTACTCGACTGGGAACACTGAAGCTTTCTTT
TRBV2	TRBJ1-4	.	.	14	CASSAIETNEKLFF	TGTGCCAGCAGTGCCATAGAAACTAATGAAAAACTGTTTTTT
TRBV9	TRBJ2-5	.	.	14	CASSAAGLQETQYF	TGTGCCAGCAGCGCCGCGGGGTTGCAAGAGACCCAGTACTTC
TRBV12-5	TRBJ2-1	.	.	13	CASGWGSYNEQFF	TGTGCTAGTGGTTGGGGGTCCTACAATGAGCAGTTCTTC
TRBV27	TRBJ2-7	.	once	15	CASSFSRGFSYEQYF	TGTGCCAGCAGTTTCAGTCGGGGGTTCTCCTACGAGCAGTACTTC
TRBV9	TRBJ1-1	.	.	14	CASSVEAENTEAFF	TGTGCCAGCAGCGTAGAGGCCGAGAACACTGAAGCTTTCTTT
TRBV4-1	TRBJ1-6	.	.	15	CASSLEGGGNSPLHF	TGCGCCAGCAGCCTGGAGGGGGGCGGTAATTCACCCCTCCACTTT
TRBV5-6	TRBJ1-2	.	once	15	CASSLVSGTDYGYTF	TGTGCCAGCAGCTTGGTGAGCGGGACTGACTATGGCTACACCTTC
TRBV6-5	TRBJ2-1	.	.	11	CASIIGDEQFF	TGTGCCAGCATTATCGGGGATGAGCAGTTCTTC
TRBV7-9	TRBJ2-7	.	medium-sized	13	CASSSGPNYEQYF	TGTGCCAGCAGCTCGGGACCGAACTACGAGCAGTACTTC
TRBV5-4	TRBJ2-5	.	.	13	CASSFQGGETQYF	TGTGCCAGCAGCTTTCAGGGGGGGGAGACCCAGTACTTC
TRBV27	TRBJ2-7	TRBD1	.	15	CASSQTGTGVYEQYF	TGTGCCAGTAGTCAAACCGGGACAGGGGTCTACGAGCAGTACTTC
TRBV6-1	TRBJ2-1	TRBD1	.	17	CASSEVGLQGEYNEQFF	TGTGCCAGCAGTGAAGTCGGCCTGCAGGGGGAGTACAATGAGCAGTTCTTC
TRBV2	TRBJ1-2	.	.	13	CASTETDFYGYTF	TGTGCCAGCACCGAGACAGACTTTTATGGCTACACCTTC
TRBV4-1	TRBJ2-2	.	medium-sized	13	CASSQVGPGELFF	TGCGCCAGCAGCCAAGTCGGGCCCGGGGAGCTGTTTTTT
TRBV7-9	TRBJ1-5	.	.	15	CASSLGAGGTQPQHF	TGTGCCAGCAGCTTAGGGGCGGGGGGCACTCAGCCCCAGCATTTT
TRBV5-8	TRBJ2-7	TRBD1	.	15	CASSFRQGRTYEQYF	TGTGCCAGCAGCTTTAGACAGGGTAGGACCTACGAGCAGTACTTC
TRBV19	TRBJ2-7	TRBD1	.	15	CASTTLRDRVYEQYF	TGTGCCAGTACCACACTCCGGGACAGGGTCTACGAGCAGTACTTC
TRBV18	TRBJ2-3	.	.	10	CASSHDTQYF	TGTGCCAGCTCACACGATACGCAGTATTTT
TRBV11-2	TRBJ1-1	.	.	14	CASSPDFGSTEAFF	TGTGCCAGCAGCCCGGACTTCGGAAGCACTGAAGCTTTCTTT
TRBV15	TRBJ1-3	TRBD1	.	17	CATSRGTRGLFGNTIYF	TGTGCCACCAGCAGAGGGACAAGGGGGCTTTTTGGAAACACCATATATTTT
TRBV28	TRBJ2-7	.	.	11	CASSWGYEQYF	TGTGCCAGCAGTTGGGGCTACGAGCAGTACTTC
TRBV9	TRBJ2-7	TRBD2	.	12	CASSPGGAEQYF	TGTGCCAGCAGCCCCGGGGGGGCCGAGCAGTACTTC
TRBV4-1	TRBJ2-3	TRBD2	.	16	CASSPIGGGTTDTQYF	TGCGCCAGCAGCCCCATTGGCGGGGGGACCACAGATACGCAGTATTTT
TRBV28	TRBJ1-5	TRBD1	.	16	CASSFKFGQDNQPQHF	TGTGCCAGCAGTTTTAAGTTTGGACAGGACAATCAGCCCCAGCATTTT
TRBV7-2	TRBJ2-7	.	.	11	CASSFSYEQYF	TGTGCCAGCAGCTTTTCCTACGAGCAGTACTTC
TRBV7-9	TRBJ2-5	TRBD1	few	16	CASSSRTGRVGETQYF	TGTGCCAGCAGCTCCCGGACAGGGCGGGTTGGGGAGACCCAGTACTTC
TRBV14	TRBJ2-1	.	.	15	CASSQDRGAYNEQFF	TGTGCCAGCAGCCAAGATAGGGGGGCCTACAATGAGCAGTTCTTC
TRBV7-9	TRBJ1-1	.	.	14	CASSLPNKNTEAFF	TGTGCCAGCAGCTTACCTAACAAGAACACTGAAGCTTTCTTT
TRBV11-2	TRBJ1-2	.	few	13	CASSLARGDGYTF	TGTGCCAGCAGCTTAGCACGGGGCGATGGCTACACCTTC
TRBV21-1	TRBJ2-3	.	.	16	CASSKESGFWPDTQYF	TGTGCCAGCAGCAAAGAAAGCGGGTTTTGGCCAGATACGCAGTATTTT
TRBV10-2	TRBJ1-2	.	.	12	CASSGDNYGYTF	TGCGCCAGCAGCGGGGACAACTATGGCTACACCTTC
TRBV5-5	TRBJ2-1	.	.	15	CASSLSRSSYNEQFF	TGTGCCAGCAGCTTGTCCCGTAGCTCCTACAATGAGCAGTTCTTC
TRBV27	TRBJ2-2	.	.	16	CASSFGTAGGTGELFF	TGTGCCAGCAGTTTCGGGACGGCCGGGGGCACCGGGGAGCTGTTTTTT
TRBV11-2	TRBJ1-2	.	.	14	CASSPGGFGDGYTF	TGTGCCAGCAGCCCGGGGGGTTTTGGGGACGGCTACACCTTC
TRBV5-1	TRBJ2-1	TRBD2	.	17	CASSLGSGGPLYNEQFF	TGCGCCAGCAGCTTGGGTAGCGGGGGGCCCTTATACAATGAGCAGTTCTTC
TRBV28	TRBJ1-6	TRBD1	medium-sized	16	CASNGQGWAYNSPLHF	TGTGCCAGCAACGGACAGGGGTGGGCCTATAATTCACCCCTCCACTTT
TRBV7-9	TRBJ2-2	TRBD1	.	16	CASSLVGTDNTGELFF	TGTGCCAGCAGCTTAGTTGGGACAGATAACACCGGGGAGCTGTTTTTT
TRBV11-3	TRBJ1-6	.	.	18	CASSLERAAPRPNSPLHF	TGTGCCAGCAGCTTAGAAAGGGCAGCCCCCAGACCTAATTCACCCCTCCACTTT